These 23 T cell receptor beta chains share one sample of origin, sequenced in a study of early T cells in non-severe SARS-CoV-2 infection. MiXCR was run by TCRdb on the 5' RACE reads, yielding one entry per CDR3 protein. The sample records 90,000 to 120,000 distinct CDR3 sequences, over 8.5% being singletons. The sequenced sample consisted of whole blood. All receptors derive from an adult who was a healthcare worker with PCR-confirmed SARS-CoV-2 infection or an uninfected control (not recorded which).

The rearrangement joins TRBV5-1 to TRBJ1-3; perhaps TRBD1 as D (6 bases). V lost 0 bases and J lost 0, with 13 bases in between. The length of the CDR3 is 17 residues. CDR1 is SGHRS, CDR2 YFSETQ, per germline. The CDR3 region is CASSLGQGTPSGNTIYF. The CDR3 nucleotides read TGCGCCAGCAGCTTGGGTCAGGGGACTCCCTCTGGAAACACCATATATTTT.

The chain has TRBV9 and TRBJ2-3, with 11 positions matching TRBD2. CDR3 length equals 16 residues. Per germline, CDR1 SGDLS and CDR2 YYNGEE. Unmatched junction bases numbered 4, after V lost 0 bases and J lost 4 bases. In DNA, the CDR3 is TGTGCCAGCAGCGTAGTATTAGCGGGAGGGGCAGATACGCAGTATTTT. Residues: CASSVVLAGGADTQYF.

The chain joins TRBV7-9 to TRBJ1-2; D possibly corresponds to TRBD1 (5 bases). This CDR3 is built from 13 residues. Germline V gene lookup returns CDR1 SEHNR and CDR2 FQNEAQ (reference sequence). V was pared by 3 bases and J by 2 bases, with 7 bases between. The CDR3 DNA reads TGTGCCAGCAGCTTTGACAGCAACTATGGCTACACCTTC. Translation: CASSFDSNYGYTF.

This clonotype was seen repeatedly, ten times or more. This chain uses TRBV20-1 with TRBJ2-1, with TRBD2 as a possible D gene (9 bases). The CDR3 has 18 amino acids. Germline CDR1 is DFQATT and CDR2 is SNEGSKA (reference sequence). V gave up 1 base and J gave up 2 bases, with 21 bases separating them. CDR3 in DNA: TGCAGTGCTAGAGCCTTCCAGGGGGCGGGAGGGACCTACAATGAGCAGTTCTTC. This gives the protein CSARAFQGAGGTYNEQFF.

In its sample, this clonotype was seen a few times. V is TRBV12-3 or TRBV12-4 and J is TRBJ2-7; 7 bases map to TRBD2. The J segment lost 6 bases and the V segment lost 3 bases, leaving 5 bases of the junction unmatched. CDR3 length equals 13 residues. The CDR3 here is CASSFWEGSEQYF. For the CDR3, the DNA is TGTGCCAGCAGTTTTTGGGAGGGCTCCGAGCAGTACTTC.

This clonotype has a count of ten or more. The chain links TRBV18 to TRBJ2-5, with 13 bases lining up with TRBD2. CDR3 length: 16 amino acids. In germline, CDR1 is KGHSH, CDR2 LQKENI. With V trimmed by 6 bases and J by 4 bases, 8 bases remained unmatched. CDR3: CASSGLAGVLGETQYF. As DNA, the CDR3 is TGTGCCAGCTCTGGACTAGCGGGAGTACTGGGAGAGACCCAGTACTTC.

The count of this clonotype is one. Relative to the germline gene, one junction end is altered; a read error may explain this. The rearrangement joins TRBV7-6 to TRBJ2-1; weak D call: TRBD2 (6 bases). The length of the CDR3 is 14 residues. Germline CDR1 is SGHVS and CDR2 is FNYEAQ. The CDR3 bases are TGTGCCAGCAGCTTAATCGGGAGTAACAATGAGCAGTCCTTC. Translation: CASSLIGSNNEQSF.

The J gene is TRBJ2-5, the V gene TRBV7-9; D may be TRBD2 (5 bases). This CDR3 is built from 14 residues. Trimming took off 7 bases at V and 2 bases at J, with 14 bases between the two ends. In germline, CDR1 is SEHNR, CDR2 FQNEAQ (reference sequence). CDR3 loop: CASTTLRDQETQYF. The CDR3 bases are TGTGCCAGCACCACCCTCCGGGATCAAGAGACCCAGTACTTC.

The V call is TRBV14, the J call TRBJ2-7, with TRBD1 matching over 7 bases. The CDR3 extends over 15 amino acids. J was trimmed by 2 bases and V by 3 bases; bases with no gene match: 7. CDR1 and CDR2 from the germline V gene are SGHDN and FVKESK. The CDR3 nucleotides are TGTGCCAGCAGCCAGGTGGACAGGCGGGCCTACGAGCAGTACTTC. It encodes CASSQVDRRAYEQYF. Full variable domain (rest looked up from reference TRBV14 and TRBJ2-7): EAGVTQFPSHSVIEKGQTVTLRCDPISGHDNLYWYRRVMGKEIKFLLHFVKESKQDESGMPNNRFLAERTGGTYSTLKVQPAELEDSGVYFCASSQVDRRAYEQYFGPGTRLTVT.

This clonotype was picked up many times. This CDR3 is CASASHSGPRSPLHF. Here the CDR3 DNA reads TGTGCCAGCGCATCACATTCGGGACCTCGGTCACCCCTCCACTTT. The chain is built from TRBV6-5 and TRBJ1-6; D perhaps matches TRBD1 (5 bases). Looked up from germline, CDR1 is MNHEY and CDR2 is SVGAGI. There are 15 residues in the CDR3. V lost 8 bases to trimming and J lost 10 bases, with 21 bases between them.

This clonotype showed up many times. The chain recombines TRBV7-2 with TRBJ2-7; 9 bases map to TRBD1. This CDR3 has 14 residues. Germline CDR1 and CDR2: SGHTA and FQGNSA. V lost 1 base, J lost 5 bases, and 3 bases stayed unmatched. The CDR3 region is CASSLGWDRDEQYF. The CDR3 nucleotides read TGTGCCAGCAGCTTAGGATGGGACAGGGACGAGCAGTACTTC.

The chain couples TRBV6-1 to TRBJ2-7, with TRBD1 as a possible D gene (5 bases). Trimming pared 4 bases from V and 2 bases from J, leaving 15 bases between. The CDR3 spans 15 residues. Germline V lookup: CDR1 MNHNS, CDR2 SASEGT. The CDR3 reads CASSATDSGPYEQYF. CDR3 DNA sequence: TGTGCCAGCAGTGCGACAGACTCGGGTCCCTACGAGCAGTACTTC.

CDR3 bases: TGCGCCACCCCCGGAGAGATTCCTGAAAAACTGTTTTTT. Residues: CATPGEIPEKLFF. The chain has TRBV5-1 and TRBJ1-4; the D is unclear. The CDR3 consists of 13 residues. The germline gives CDR1 SGHRS, CDR2 YFSETQ. The V end was cut by 9 bases, the J end by 7 bases, with 16 bases between. Supplemented by reference TRBV5-1 and TRBJ1-4, the full variable domain reads KAGVTQTPRYLIKTRGQQVTLSCSPISGHRSVSWYQQTPGQGLQFLFEYFSETQRNKGNFPGRFSGRQFSNSRSEMNVSTLELGDSALYLCATPGEIPEKLFFGSGTQLSVL.

The chain carries TRBV6-5 and TRBJ1-1, with TRBD1 as a possible D gene (6 bases). The CDR3 has 13 amino acids. V lost 5 bases to trimming and J lost 6 bases, with 13 bases between them. Germline CDR1 and CDR2: MNHEY and SVGAGI. The CDR3 protein is CASSTTGVSEAFF. The CDR3 DNA follows: TGTGCCAGCAGTACGACAGGTGTATCTGAAGCTTTCTTT.

The rearrangement links TRBV12-3 or TRBV12-4 to TRBJ2-1, with D perhaps matching TRBD2 (5 bases). V dropped 9 bases and J dropped 8 bases, with 14 bases sitting between them. This CDR3 region has 12 residues. CDR3 loop: CARVLGPHEQFF. DNA for the CDR3: TGTGCCAGGGTACTAGGACCTCATGAGCAGTTCTTC.

This clonotype was seen repeatedly, ten times or more. The V call is TRBV7-6, the J call TRBJ2-5, with 8 positions matching TRBD1. CDR1 SGHVS and CDR2 FNYEAQ come from the germline V gene. The CDR3 contains 17 residues. V dropped 2 bases and J dropped 4; count of bases not matched to a gene: 12. For the CDR3, the DNA is TGTGCCAGCAGCTTAACCTTGACAGGGGCCATATCAGAGACCCAGTACTTC. It is translated as CASSLTLTGAISETQYF.

This chain links TRBV5-1 with TRBJ2-1; D unclear. The germline V and J ends were trimmed by 0 bases and 2 bases, with 6 bases remaining between them. There are 14 residues in the CDR3. The V gene's germline CDR1 is SGHRS and CDR2 YFSETQ. The CDR3 sequence: CASSLESAYNEQFF. CDR3 nucleotide sequence: TGCGCCAGCAGCTTGGAGTCAGCCTACAATGAGCAGTTCTTC.

This chain uses TRBV28 with TRBJ2-3, with 11 bases matching TRBD2. The CDR3 is 15 amino acids. CDR1 and CDR2 from the germline V gene are MDHEN and SYDVKM. V lost 7 bases to trimming and J lost 6 bases; unmatched junction nucleotides: 9. The CDR3 nucleotides read TGTGCCAGCACCACGACTAGCGGGACGGGGGATACGCAGTATTTT. It codes for CASTTTSGTGDTQYF.

Worth noting for this clonotype: This may be a read error, as it is one base from a much larger clone. The V and J genes are TRBV12-3 or TRBV12-4 and TRBJ1-6, with D perhaps matching TRBD1 (5 bases). This CDR3 is 14 amino acids long. V lost 4 bases to trimming and J lost 7 bases, with 11 bases between them. CDR3 sequence reads: CASSYAGSNSPLHF. DNA for the CDR3: TGTGCCAGCAGTTACGCAGGGTCGAATTCACCCCTCCACTTT.

At least ten counts were recorded for this clonotype. The V call is TRBV4-2, the J call TRBJ2-2; D is ambiguous. CDR1 LGHNA and CDR2 YNFKEQ come from the germline V gene. The CDR3 is made up of 15 amino acids. V was trimmed by 0 bases and J by 8 bases, leaving 13 bases between them. The CDR3 DNA reads TGTGCCAGCAGCCAAGATCCCATGGCGATTGGGGAGCTGTTTTTT. It encodes CASSQDPMAIGELFF.

This clonotype occurred a few times. J is TRBJ2-2 and V is TRBV4-1; tentative D call: TRBD2 (6 bases). Germline V lookup: CDR1 MGHRA, CDR2 YSYEKL. Trimming took off 8 bases at V and 1 base at J, with 11 bases between the two ends. The CDR3 length is 14 residues. This chain's CDR3 is CASRGRKNTGELFF. The CDR3 coding sequence is TGCGCCAGCCGAGGGAGGAAGAACACCGGGGAGCTGTTTTTT.

This clonotype has at least ten counts. At one end, the junction sequence differs from germline, possibly due to a read error. J is TRBJ1-1 and V is TRBV12-3 or TRBV12-4; D might be TRBD1 (6 bases). CDR3 length equals 12 residues. CDR3 coding DNA: TGTGCCAGCAGCACAGGGATGACTGCAGCTTTCTTT. This translates into CASSTGMTAAFF.

This clonotype was detected ten times or more. The chain has TRBV2 and TRBJ2-5; weak D call: TRBD2 (6 bases). Between the trimmed V and J ends, which lost 5 bases and 4 bases, there was a span of 17 bases. CDR1 and CDR2 (germline): SNHLY, FYNNEI. The CDR3 has 15 amino acids. CDR3 coding DNA: TGTGCCAGCAGTCGACCTAGCGATTTTAGAGAGACCCAGTACTTC. It encodes CASSRPSDFRETQYF.